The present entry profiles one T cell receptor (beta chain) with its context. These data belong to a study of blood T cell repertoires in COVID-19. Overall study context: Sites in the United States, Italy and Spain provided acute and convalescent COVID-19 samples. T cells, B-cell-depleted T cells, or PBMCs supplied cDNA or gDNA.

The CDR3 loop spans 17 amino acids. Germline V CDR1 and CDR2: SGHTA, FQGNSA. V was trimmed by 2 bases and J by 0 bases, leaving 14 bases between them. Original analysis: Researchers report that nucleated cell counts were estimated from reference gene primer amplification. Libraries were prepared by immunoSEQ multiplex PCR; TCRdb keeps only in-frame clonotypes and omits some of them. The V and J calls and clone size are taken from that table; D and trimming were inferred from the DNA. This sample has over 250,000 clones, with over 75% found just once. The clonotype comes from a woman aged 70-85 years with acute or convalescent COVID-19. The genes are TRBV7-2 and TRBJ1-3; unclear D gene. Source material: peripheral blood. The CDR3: CASSLNAQLVSGNTIYF. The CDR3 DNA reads TGTGCCAGCAGCTTAAACGCCCAACTGGTCTCTGGAAACACCATATATTTT.